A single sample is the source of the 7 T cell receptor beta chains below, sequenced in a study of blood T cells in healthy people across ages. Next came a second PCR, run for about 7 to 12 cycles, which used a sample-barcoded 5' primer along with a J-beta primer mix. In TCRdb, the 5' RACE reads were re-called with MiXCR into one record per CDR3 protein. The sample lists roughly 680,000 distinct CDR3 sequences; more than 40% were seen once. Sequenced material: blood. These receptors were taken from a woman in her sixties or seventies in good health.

The DNA of the CDR3 is TGTGCCAGCAGCTTAAAGGGGACTACAGATACGCAGTATTTT. It encodes CASSLKGTTDTQYF. V gene TRBV7-3 combines with J gene TRBJ2-3, with TRBD2 as a possible D gene (6 bases). In germline, CDR1 is SGHTA, CDR2 FQGTGA. The V end was cut by 1 base, the J end by 3 bases, with 8 bases between. CDR3 size: 14 residues.

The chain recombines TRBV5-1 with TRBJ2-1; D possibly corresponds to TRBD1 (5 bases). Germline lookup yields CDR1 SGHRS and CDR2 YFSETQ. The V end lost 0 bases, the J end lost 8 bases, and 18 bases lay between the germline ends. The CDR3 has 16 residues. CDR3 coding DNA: TGCGCCAGCAGCTTGGATCAGGGTCTGAGGAGTGATGAGCAGTTCTTC. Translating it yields CASSLDQGLRSDEQFF.

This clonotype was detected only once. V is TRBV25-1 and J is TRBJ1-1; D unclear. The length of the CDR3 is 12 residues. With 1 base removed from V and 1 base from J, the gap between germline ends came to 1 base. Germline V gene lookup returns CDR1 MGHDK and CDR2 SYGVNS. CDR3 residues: CASSEWNTEAFF. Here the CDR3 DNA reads TGTGCCAGCAGTGAATGGAACACTGAAGCTTTCTTT.

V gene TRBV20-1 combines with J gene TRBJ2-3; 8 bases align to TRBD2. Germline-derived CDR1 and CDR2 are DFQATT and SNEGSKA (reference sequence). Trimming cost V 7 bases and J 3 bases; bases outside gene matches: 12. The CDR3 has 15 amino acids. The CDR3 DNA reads TGCAGTGGGACTAGCAGACAGGAAAGAACAGATACGCAGTATTTT. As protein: CSGTSRQERTDTQYF.

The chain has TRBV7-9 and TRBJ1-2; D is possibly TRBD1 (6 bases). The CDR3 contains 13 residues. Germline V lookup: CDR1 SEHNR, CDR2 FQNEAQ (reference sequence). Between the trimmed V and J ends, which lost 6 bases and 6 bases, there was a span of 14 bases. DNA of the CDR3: TGTGCCAGCAGAGCCGGGGCAGGGGATGGCTACACCTTC. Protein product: CASRAGAGDGYTF.

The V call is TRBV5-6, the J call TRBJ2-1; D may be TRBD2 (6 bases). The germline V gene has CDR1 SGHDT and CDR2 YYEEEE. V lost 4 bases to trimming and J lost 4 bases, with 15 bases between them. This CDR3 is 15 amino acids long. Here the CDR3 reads CASSHGWRGYNEQFF. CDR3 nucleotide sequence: TGTGCCAGCAGCCATGGGTGGAGGGGATACAATGAGCAGTTCTTC.

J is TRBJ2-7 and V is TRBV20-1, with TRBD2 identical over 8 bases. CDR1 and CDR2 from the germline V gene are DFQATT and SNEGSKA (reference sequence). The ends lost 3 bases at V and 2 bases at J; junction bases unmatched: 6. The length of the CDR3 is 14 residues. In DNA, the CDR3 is TGCAGTGCTAGGAGTAGCGGGAAGACCTACGAGCAGTACTTC. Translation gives CSARSSGKTYEQYF.